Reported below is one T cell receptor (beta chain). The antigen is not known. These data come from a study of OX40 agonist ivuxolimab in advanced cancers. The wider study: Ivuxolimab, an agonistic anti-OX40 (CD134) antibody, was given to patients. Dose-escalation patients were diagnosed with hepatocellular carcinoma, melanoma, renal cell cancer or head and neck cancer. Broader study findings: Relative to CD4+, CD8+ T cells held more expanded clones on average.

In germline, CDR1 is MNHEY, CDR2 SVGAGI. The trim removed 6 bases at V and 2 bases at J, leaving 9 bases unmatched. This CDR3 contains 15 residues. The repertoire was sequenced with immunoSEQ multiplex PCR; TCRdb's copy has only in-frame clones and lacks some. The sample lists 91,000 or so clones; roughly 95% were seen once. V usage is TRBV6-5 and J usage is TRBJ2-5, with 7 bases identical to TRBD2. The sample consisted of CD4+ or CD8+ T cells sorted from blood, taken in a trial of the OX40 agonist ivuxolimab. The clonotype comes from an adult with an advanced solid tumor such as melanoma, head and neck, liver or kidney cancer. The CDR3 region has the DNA TGTGCCAGCAGGCCGAGCGGGGCTACTCAAGAGACCCAGTACTTC. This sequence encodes CASRPSGATQETQYF.